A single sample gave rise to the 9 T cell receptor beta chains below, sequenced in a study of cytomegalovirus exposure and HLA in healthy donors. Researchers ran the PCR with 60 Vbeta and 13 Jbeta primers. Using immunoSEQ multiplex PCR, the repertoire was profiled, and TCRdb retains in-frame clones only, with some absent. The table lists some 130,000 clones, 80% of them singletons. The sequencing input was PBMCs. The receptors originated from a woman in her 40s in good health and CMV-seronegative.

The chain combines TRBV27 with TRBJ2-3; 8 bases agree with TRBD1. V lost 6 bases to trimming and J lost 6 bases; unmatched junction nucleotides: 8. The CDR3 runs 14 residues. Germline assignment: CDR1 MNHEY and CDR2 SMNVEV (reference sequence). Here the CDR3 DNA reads TGTGCCAGCAGACAAACAGGGGGGTGGGATACGCAGTATTTT. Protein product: CASRQTGGWDTQYF.

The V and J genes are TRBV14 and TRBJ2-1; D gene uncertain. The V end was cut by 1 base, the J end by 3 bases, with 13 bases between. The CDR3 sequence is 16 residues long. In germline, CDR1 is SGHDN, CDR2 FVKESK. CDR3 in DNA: TGTGCCAGCAGCCAAGGTAACCTACGCTTCTACAATGAGCAGTTCTTC. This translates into CASSQGNLRFYNEQFF.

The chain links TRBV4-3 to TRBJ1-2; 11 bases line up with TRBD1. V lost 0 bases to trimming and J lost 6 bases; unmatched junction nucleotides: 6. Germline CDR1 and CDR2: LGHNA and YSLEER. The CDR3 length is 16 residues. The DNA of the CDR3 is TGCGCCAGCAGCCAAGATCACGGGACAGGGGGAGATGGCTACACCTTC. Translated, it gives CASSQDHGTGGDGYTF.

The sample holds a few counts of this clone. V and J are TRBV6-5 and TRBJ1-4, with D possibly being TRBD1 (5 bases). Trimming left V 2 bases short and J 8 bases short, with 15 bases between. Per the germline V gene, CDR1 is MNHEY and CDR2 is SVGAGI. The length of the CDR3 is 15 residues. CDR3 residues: CASSYGQGSGEKLFF. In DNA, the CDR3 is TGTGCCAGCAGTTACGGTCAGGGCTCGGGCGAAAAACTGTTTTTT.

The CDR3 sequence: CATSSSSSGANVLTF. The CDR3, as DNA: TGTGCCACCAGTAGCAGCAGCTCCGGGGCCAACGTCCTGACTTTC. This chain joins TRBV15 and TRBJ2-6; no definite D call. This CDR3 has 15 amino acids. Germline CDR1 LNHNV, CDR2 YYDKDF (reference sequence). The V gene lost 6 bases and the J gene lost 4 bases, with 13 bases spanning the gap.

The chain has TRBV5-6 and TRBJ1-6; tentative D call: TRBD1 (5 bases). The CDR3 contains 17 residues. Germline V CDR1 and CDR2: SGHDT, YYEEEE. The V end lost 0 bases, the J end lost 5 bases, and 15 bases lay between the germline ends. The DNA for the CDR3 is TGTGCCAGCAGCTTGGGGCGGGGCGGGACCAATAATTCACCCCTCCACTTT. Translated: CASSLGRGGTNNSPLHF.

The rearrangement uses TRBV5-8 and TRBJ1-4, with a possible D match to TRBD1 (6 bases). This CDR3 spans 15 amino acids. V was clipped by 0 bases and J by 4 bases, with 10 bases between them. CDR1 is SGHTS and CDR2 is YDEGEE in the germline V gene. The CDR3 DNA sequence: TGTGCCAGCAGCTTGGGAGGACAGCTTAATGAAAAACTGTTTTTT. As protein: CASSLGGQLNEKLFF.

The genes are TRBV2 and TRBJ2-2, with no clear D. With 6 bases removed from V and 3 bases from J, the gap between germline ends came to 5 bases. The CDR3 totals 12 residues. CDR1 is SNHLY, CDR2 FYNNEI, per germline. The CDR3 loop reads CASRPDTGELFF. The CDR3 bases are TGTGCCAGCAGGCCAGACACCGGGGAGCTGTTTTTT.

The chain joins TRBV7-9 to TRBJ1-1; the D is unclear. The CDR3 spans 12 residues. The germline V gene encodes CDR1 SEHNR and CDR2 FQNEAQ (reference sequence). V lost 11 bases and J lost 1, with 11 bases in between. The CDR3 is CAGGRENTEAFF. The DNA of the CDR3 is TGTGCCGGTGGGCGGGAGAACACTGAAGCTTTCTTT.